These 11 T cell receptor beta chains originate from one sample sequenced in a study of tumor-infiltrating lymphocytes in oesophageal squamous cell carcinoma. Each CDR3 protein gets one entry after TCRdb re-called the PCR reads with MiXCR. Of fewer than 18,000 distinct CDR3 sequences in the sample, about 50% were seen once. The source material was esophageal tumor tissue. The receptor source for this set is a male donor with esophageal squamous cell carcinoma.

The rearrangement joins TRBV6-6 to TRBJ2-7, with 7 bases that match TRBD2. Looked up from germline, CDR1 is MNHNY and CDR2 is SVGAGI (reference sequence). The CDR3 spans 14 residues. J lost 0 bases, V lost 8 bases, and 7 bases had no gene match. The CDR3 sequence is CASAPGGSSYEQYF. CDR3 DNA sequence: TGTGCCAGCGCGCCGGGCGGGAGCTCCTACGAGCAGTACTTC.

On this clonotype: It is likely a read error, because the conserved phenylalanine at the end of the CDR3 is missing. No DNA is shown, since the ends of the CDR3 on it are uncertain; the CDR3 is the one TCRdb lists. Here the CDR3 reads CASSPDRGTYGYTFGL. The gene calls are TRBV7-2 and TRBJ2-1; TRBD1 is taken as the D call from the table, unchecked against the DNA. Per germline, CDR1 SGHTA and CDR2 FQGNSA. Termini included, the CDR3 measures 16 amino acids.

V gene TRBV6-5 combines with J gene TRBJ2-5; tentatively, D is TRBD1 (6 bases). The J call could be wrong; TRBJ1-1 is a better fit for the DNA end. CDR1 and CDR2 from the germline V gene are MNHEY and SVGAGI. There are 14 residues in the CDR3. Here the CDR3 reads CASSYKQGGTEAFF. CDR3 sequence (DNA): TGTGCCAGCAGTTACAAACAGGGTGGGACTGAAGCTTTCTTT.

The chain links TRBV7-2 to TRBJ2-3; TRBD2 aligns across 7 bases. The DNA matches TRBJ2-7 better at its end, which makes the J call doubtful. Germline V gene data show CDR1 as SGHTA and CDR2 as FQGNSA. This CDR3 has 15 amino acids. The chain's CDR3 is CASTKTGGNSYEQYF. The CDR3, as DNA: TGTGCCAGCACTAAGACGGGGGGAAATTCCTACGAGCAGTACTTC.

The J gene is TRBJ2-5, the V gene TRBV7-4; D might be TRBD1 (5 bases). The DNA end is more similar to TRBJ2-1, so the J call may be wrong. Germline values: CDR1 SGHVT, CDR2 SQSDAQ. The CDR3 length is 16 residues. CDR3 nucleotide sequence: TGTGCCAGCAGCTCTTCTCGGACAAAGGTCATTCACGAGCAGTTCTTC. Its protein product is CASSSSRTKVIHEQFF.

The rearrangement links TRBV2 to TRBJ2-7; TRBD1 agrees at 12 bases. TRBJ2-1 explains the end of the DNA better; the J call may be wrong. This CDR3 is 19 amino acids long. Germline V lookup: CDR1 SNHLY, CDR2 FYNNEI. The DNA of the CDR3 is TGTGCCAGCAGCGGGACAGGGGGCAGTAGAAGGGCTTTGAACTACGAGCAGTTCTTC. Protein sequence: CASSGTGGSRRALNYEQFF.

The CDR3 bases are TGTGCCAGCAGCTTAGTCGGGCAGGGAGGGACCCAGTACTTC. It yields the protein CASSLVGQGGTQYF. The chain links TRBV7-6 to TRBJ2-5, with D possibly TRBD2 on 6 matching bases. Trimming cost V 1 base and J 7 bases, with 13 bases left between them. The CDR3 is 14 residues long. Germline CDR1 SGHVS, CDR2 FNYEAQ.

This clonotype qualifies as large. The CDR3: CASSSPYRVLSGETQYF. The CDR3, as DNA: TGTGCCAGCAGCTCGCCTTACAGGGTATTAAGTGGAGAGACCCAGTACTTC. The rearrangement joins TRBV7-2 to TRBJ2-5; weak D call: TRBD1 (6 bases). The CDR3 is made up of 17 amino acids. Trimming took off 4 bases at V and 4 bases at J, with 22 bases between the two ends. Germline CDR1 SGHTA, CDR2 FQGNSA.

This clonotype showed up just once. A much larger clone sits a single nucleotide away, making a read error possible. CDR3 loop: CASREASGVNEQYF. In DNA, the CDR3 is TGTGCCAGCAGGGAGGCTAGCGGAGTCAATGAGCAGTACTTC. The chain combines TRBV28 with TRBJ2-1, with 7 bases matching TRBD2. Gene TRBJ2-7 matches the end of the DNA better, so the J call may be wrong. The germline CDR1 and CDR2 sequences are MDHEN and SYDVKM. The CDR3 extends over 14 amino acids.

Many counts were recorded for this clonotype. The chain has TRBV27 and TRBJ1-2; D call uncertain. The CDR3 is made up of 15 amino acids. Germline V gene data show CDR1 as MNHEY and CDR2 as SMNVEV (reference sequence). V was clipped by 6 bases and J by 3 bases, with 17 bases between them. CDR3 loop: CASRPSSGIHYGYTF. The CDR3 DNA is TGTGCCAGCAGACCGAGCTCCGGGATACACTATGGCTACACCTTC.

This chain connects TRBV7-2 to TRBJ2-3; D unresolved. The J call may be faulty, since TRBJ2-5 better matches the DNA end. This CDR3 contains 12 residues. Germline V lookup: CDR1 SGHTA, CDR2 FQGNSA. The CDR3 region is CASSLDTVAQYF. Here the CDR3 DNA reads TGTGCCAGCAGCTTAGATACCGTCGCCCAGTACTTC.